This record covers a single T cell receptor beta chain. Its antigen is still unknown. The PCR used 60 Vbeta and 13 Jbeta primers. How the authors handled the data: Some 10 million of the approximately 80 million unique TCR beta chains counted in a later analysis were shared. The assay was immunoSEQ multiplex PCR, and TCRdb's table has in-frame clones only and misses some. V and J calls and clone size are those listed in that table; D and trimming were worked out from the DNA. The data show about 150,000 clones, with about 85% seen just once and about 2.4% held by the top ten. The sample comes from a study of cytomegalovirus exposure and HLA in healthy donors. Study as a whole: For the roughly 400 genotyped donors, 80% to 90% fell within the Caucasian-associated ancestry cluster.

Whole-study findings and limits: Many donors carried some public TCRs, although rarity characterized most TCR sequences.

Trimming pared 2 bases from V and 3 bases from J, leaving 16 bases between. The CDR3 covers 16 residues. CDR1 and CDR2 (germline): MDHEN, SYDVKM. The rearrangement joins TRBV28 to TRBJ2-5; tentatively, D is TRBD1 (5 bases). The TCR originated in a man between 25 and 39 years old in good health and CMV-seropositive. The sequenced material came from PBMCs. The CDR3 region is CASSLNRWQGEETQYF. CDR3 DNA sequence: TGTGCCAGCAGTTTAAATAGGTGGCAGGGCGAAGAGACCCAGTACTTC.